The entry below describes one TCR beta chain. As yet, its antigen is unknown. The sample comes from a study of T cell responses to AZD1222 COVID-19 vaccine. This table comes from immunoSEQ multiplex PCR, and its TCRdb copy is limited to in-frame clones, with some not included. The sample has 150,000 to 200,000 clones; 92% are singletons. Study-level results: Vaccine-associated CD4 TCRs spanned spike, dominant at 160-218 and 743-854.

Second-dose intervals of approximately 4 or approximately 12 weeks were pooled. The CDR3 loop spans 15 amino acids. Germline loops: CDR1 LNHDA, CDR2 SQIVND (reference sequence). V dropped 6 bases and J dropped 7; count of bases not matched to a gene: 9. The sequencing used peripheral blood, collected 28 days after the second AZD1222 dose. This TCR was sampled from an adult who received the AZD1222 COVID-19 vaccine. The chain combines TRBV19 with TRBJ1-4, with 9 bases identical to TRBD1. Here the CDR3 DNA reads TGTGCCAGTAGCATGGGCGGACAGGGGAGTGAAAAACTGTTTTTT. Encoded protein: CASSMGGQGSEKLFF. Variable domain in full (rest from reference TRBV19 and TRBJ1-4): DGGITQSPKYLFRKEGQNVTLSCEQNLNHDAMYWYRQDPGQGLRLIYYSQIVNDFQKGDIAEGYSVSREKKESFPLTVTSAQKNPTAFYLCASSMGGQGSEKLFFGSGTQLSVL.